This T cell receptor (beta chain) was identified during a study of T cell responses to AZD1222 COVID-19 vaccine. Notes on this clone: Distinct nucleotide sequences in the sample also encode this CDR3.

The CDR3 sequence is 15 residues long. Germline CDR1 reads SGHRS; CDR2 reads YFSETQ. V lost 0 bases, J lost 0 bases, and 7 bases lay in between. The method was immunoSEQ multiplex PCR; TCRdb's version includes in-frame clones alone and lacks a portion of them. The sample lists under 75,000 clones; about 90% were seen once. The rearrangement uses TRBV5-1 and TRBJ1-3; no clear D. This clonotype was sampled from an adult in good health. Sequences were derived from peripheral blood, sampled on day 0 of AZD1222 vaccination. CDR3: CASSLGGNSGNTIYF. DNA of the CDR3: TGCGCCAGCAGCTTGGGTGGCAACTCTGGAAACACCATATATTTT. Full variable domain (remainder filled in from reference TRBV5-1 and TRBJ1-3): KAGVTQTPRYLIKTRGQQVTLSCSPISGHRSVSWYQQTPGQGLQFLFEYFSETQRNKGNFPGRFSGRQFSNSRSEMNVSTLELGDSALYLCASSLGGNSGNTIYFGEGSWLTVV.